The sequence of this TCR beta chain was determined in a study of beta chain features in type 1 diabetes. Study-wide context: There was similarity between patients and healthy donors in age, gender and cell yields.

This clone was detected a few times. Its antigen is not identified. The authors took one heparinised blood draw, averaging approximately 120 mL, from each donor. This CDR3 spans 16 amino acids. The germline V gene encodes CDR1 LNHDA and CDR2 SQIVND (reference sequence). The V and J ends lost 7 bases and 8 bases, in that order; junction bases with no gene match: 13. Sequencing targeted expressed TCRB transcripts, as all isolated RNA had been reverse transcribed. Using immunoSEQ multiplex PCR, the repertoire was profiled, and TCRdb retains in-frame clones only, with some absent. Of 330,000 or so clones in the sample, 11% to 15% were seen once. Study-wide results and limits: In comparison with healthy donors, patients had naive, central memory and Treg TCRB repertoires that appeared more similar. Still unanswered here is whether HLA type influences TCRB rearrangement.

Specimen: central memory CD4+ T cells from blood. The receptor was isolated from a man younger than 40 in good health. This chain joins TRBV19 and TRBJ2-1, with 11 bases fitting TRBD2. In nucleotides, the CDR3 is TGTGCCAGTACACCCGGGTTAGCGGGAGGGCCCGATGAGCAGTTCTTC. As protein: CASTPGLAGGPDEQFF.